These T cell receptor beta chains were read from a single sample in a study of cytotoxic CD8 clonotypes in ibrutinib-treated CLL. Profiled with immunoSEQ multiplex PCR; TCRdb holds only in-frame clones, not every one. The data contain about 150,000 clones, 70% to 80% of them singletons. Sequencing was performed on PBMCs, taken after 24 months of ibrutinib treatment. Every receptor here comes from a human donor with chronic lymphocytic leukemia. Each CDR3 is given with its conserved first and last residue. Each record gives: D gene, J gene, CDR3 length, clone size, V gene, CDR3 protein, CDR3 DNA. The D gene is left open where the match is weak. Some rows have no size entry. The others give once, few or many, or a class for an expanded clone.

NA TRBJ2-6 15 NA TRBV6-6 CASSYSATGANVLTF TGTGCCAGCAGTTACTCGGCGACTGGGGCCAACGTCCTGACTTTC
NA TRBJ1-3 15 once TRBV7-3 CASSIAGASGNTIYF TGTGCCAGCAGCATAGCAGGGGCCTCTGGAAACACCATATATTTT
NA TRBJ1-6 14 NA TRBV7-2 CASSPRTDYSPLHF TGTGCCAGCAGCCCCCGGACGGACTATTCACCCCTCCACTTT
TRBD2 TRBJ2-5 17 NA TRBV30 CAWTPTASGALQETQYF TGTGCCTGGACCCCAACGGCGAGCGGGGCCCTCCAAGAGACCCAGTACTTC
NA TRBJ2-7 14 NA TRBV28 CASSGGDNSYEQYF TGTGCCAGCAGTGGGGGGGACAACTCCTACGAGCAGTACTTC
NA TRBJ2-1 13 NA TRBV27 CASTSTGFYEQFF TGTGCCAGCACCTCCACAGGGTTCTATGAGCAGTTCTTC
TRBD1 TRBJ2-7 15 NA TRBV7-3 CASSLRPGTGYEQYF TGTGCCAGCAGCTTGCGCCCCGGGACAGGGTACGAGCAGTACTTC
NA TRBJ1-2 13 NA TRBV14 CASSQGGADGYTF TGTGCCAGCAGCCAAGGTGGCGCGGATGGCTACACCTTC
TRBD1 TRBJ2-3 13 once TRBV5-1 CASRTGWADTQYF TGCGCCAGCAGGACAGGGTGGGCAGATACGCAGTATTTT
NA TRBJ1-3 17 once TRBV5-6 CASSLIAGRLSGNTIYF TGTGCCAGCAGCTTGATTGCAGGGCGTCTCTCTGGAAACACCATATATTTT